Listed here are 20 T cell receptor beta chains from one sample, sequenced in a study of PD-1 blockade in classical Hodgkin lymphoma. The data were produced by immunoSEQ multiplex PCR, yet TCRdb's version contains in-frame clones alone and is incomplete. The data contain approximately 93,000 clones, roughly 78% of them singletons. Indicated time point: cycle 4 day 1 (C4D1), after more than five weeks of nivolumab. Patients all relapsed after autologous stem cell transplantation, and there was variation in brentuximab vedotin exposure. This specimen was peripheral blood mononuclear cells (PBMCs), taken before the fourth cycle of nivolumab. The receptors here all came from a human donor with classical Hodgkin lymphoma.

The genes are TRBV19 and TRBJ2-5; D possibly corresponds to TRBD1 (6 bases). Germline values: CDR1 LNHDA, CDR2 SQIVND (reference sequence). The CDR3 is 13 amino acids. Trimming stripped 1 base from V and 3 bases from J, with 6 bases between. CDR3 sequence reads: CASSIAGEETQYF. Here the CDR3 DNA reads TGTGCCAGTAGTATAGCAGGGGAAGAGACCCAGTACTTC. Looking up the rest from reference TRBV19 and TRBJ2-5 gives the full variable domain: DGGITQSPKYLFRKEGQNVTLSCEQNLNHDAMYWYRQDPGQGLRLIYYSQIVNDFQKGDIAEGYSVSREKKESFPLTVTSAQKNPTAFYLCASSIAGEETQYFGPGTRLLVL.

V gene TRBV5-1 combines with J gene TRBJ2-3; D perhaps matches TRBD2 (6 bases). This CDR3 spans 14 amino acids. V lost 4 bases to trimming and J lost 4 bases, with 13 bases between them. The germline V gene has CDR1 SGHRS and CDR2 YFSETQ. CDR3 protein: CASSGTLGSDTQYF. The CDR3 DNA reads TGCGCCAGCAGCGGGACTTTGGGGTCAGATACGCAGTATTTT.

The chain carries TRBV18 and TRBJ2-7, with 9 bases that match TRBD2. Germline values: CDR1 KGHSH, CDR2 LQKENI. V lost 3 bases and J lost 4; bases outside the gene matches: 7. The CDR3 consists of 15 residues. The CDR3 loop is CASSPPAGGSYEQYF. The CDR3, as DNA: TGTGCCAGCTCACCCCCCGCGGGAGGGTCTTACGAGCAGTACTTC.

The CDR3, as DNA: TGTGCCAGTAGTTCCTGGACAGGTGGAATGGGGGACCAGTACTTC. As protein: CASSSWTGGMGDQYF. This chain joins TRBV19 and TRBJ2-5; TRBD1 agrees at 7 bases. Germline lookup yields CDR1 LNHDA and CDR2 SQIVND (reference sequence). V dropped 5 bases and J dropped 10; count of bases not matched to a gene: 16. The CDR3 runs 15 residues. The whole variable domain, remainder taken from reference TRBV19 and TRBJ2-5, is DGGITQSPKYLFRKEGQNVTLSCEQNLNHDAMYWYRQDPGQGLRLIYYSQIVNDFQKGDIAEGYSVSREKKESFPLTVTSAQKNPTAFYLCASSSWTGGMGDQYFGPGTRLLVL.

The chain uses TRBV19 and TRBJ2-5; 8 bases agree with TRBD1. Germline CDR1 reads LNHDA; CDR2 reads SQIVND (reference sequence). V was pared by 7 bases and J by 5 bases, with 15 bases of the junction left unmatched. The CDR3 contains 16 residues. The CDR3 bases are TGTGCCAGTAATGACCCCGCCCAGGGGGCCGATGAGACCCAGTACTTC. Amino acids: CASNDPAQGADETQYF.

The chain combines TRBV11-2 with TRBJ1-5, with D possibly matching TRBD1 (5 bases). V lost 5 bases and J lost 7, with 15 bases in between. From germline, CDR1 is SGHAT and CDR2 FQNNGV. The CDR3 covers 14 residues. The CDR3 DNA reads as TGTGCCAGCAGCATCGGCGGCTCAGGGCAGCCCCAGCATTTT. It codes for CASSIGGSGQPQHF.

This clone came up once. This rearrangement joins TRBV7-2 to TRBJ1-2; maybe TRBD1 (5 bases). The V gene's germline CDR1 is SGHTA and CDR2 FQGNSA. The V gene lost 3 bases and the J gene lost 3 bases, with 11 bases spanning the gap. The length of the CDR3 is 14 residues. The CDR3 region is CASSFQGGDYGYTF. CDR3 DNA sequence: TGTGCCAGCAGCTTCCAGGGAGGGGACTATGGCTACACCTTC.

The chain couples TRBV9 to TRBJ1-1; the D is unclear. V lost 3 bases to trimming and J lost 0 bases, with 6 bases between them. The germline V gene encodes CDR1 SGDLS and CDR2 YYNGEE. The CDR3 has 13 amino acids. The CDR3 coding sequence is TGTGCCAGCAGCGGACCCATGAACACTGAAGCTTTCTTT. It codes for CASSGPMNTEAFF.

This clone was seen only once. This sequence joins TRBV25-1 and TRBJ2-5; D is possibly TRBD2 (6 bases). The CDR3 is made up of 17 amino acids. V was shortened by 4 bases and J by 5 bases, with 23 bases between the two germline ends. Per the germline V gene, CDR1 is MGHDK and CDR2 is SYGVNS. In nucleotides, the CDR3 is TGTGCCAGCAGTGGCCCCATAGGCTCCGAGGAGGGTGAGACCCAGTACTTC. Protein: CASSGPIGSEEGETQYF.

V is TRBV9 and J is TRBJ2-5; 10 bases are a match to TRBD2. The V gene end was trimmed by 4 bases and the J gene end by 2 bases; junction bases not matched to a gene: 8. This CDR3 contains 16 residues. In germline, CDR1 is SGDLS, CDR2 YYNGEE. CDR3 sequence: CASSYHSGGLQETQYF. DNA for the CDR3: TGTGCCAGCAGCTATCATAGCGGGGGGCTACAAGAGACCCAGTACTTC.

This clone appeared a single time. The chain recombines TRBV7-3 with TRBJ2-3, with 12 nucleotides matching TRBD2. CDR1 is SGHTA and CDR2 is FQGTGA in the germline V gene. The CDR3 spans 19 residues. V shed 1 base, J shed 2 bases, and the junction held 10 bases outside the gene matches. The CDR3 here is CASSLRPTTSGGITDTQYF. CDR3 sequence (DNA): TGTGCCAGCAGCTTAAGGCCAACGACTAGCGGGGGCATCACAGATACGCAGTATTTT.

The chain is built from TRBV6-1 and TRBJ2-1, with D possibly being TRBD2 (6 bases). V was clipped by 6 bases and J by 8 bases, with 14 bases between them. The CDR3 loop spans 13 amino acids. The germline V gene has CDR1 MNHNS and CDR2 SASEGT. This CDR3 reads CASRTSSLDEQFF. The CDR3 DNA reads as TGTGCCAGCAGAACTAGCTCTTTGGATGAGCAGTTCTTC.

V and J are TRBV19 and TRBJ2-3; D is possibly TRBD2 (6 bases). CDR1 is LNHDA and CDR2 is SQIVND in the germline V gene (reference sequence). The length of the CDR3 is 16 residues. The V end lost 4 bases, the J end lost 0 bases, and 14 bases lay between the germline ends. The chain's CDR3 is CASSRIAETSTDTQYF. CDR3 bases: TGTGCCAGTAGTAGAATAGCGGAGACTAGCACAGATACGCAGTATTTT.

The chain links TRBV7-3 to TRBJ2-3; possibly TRBD1 for D (6 bases). V was clipped by 2 bases and J by 3 bases, with 12 bases between them. This CDR3 contains 15 residues. Germline V lookup: CDR1 SGHTA, CDR2 FQGTGA. The DNA of the CDR3 is TGTGCCAGCAGCTTACAGGGGATTGGTACAGATACGCAGTATTTT. Its protein is CASSLQGIGTDTQYF.

This clone was observed a single time. The V gene is TRBV4-3, the J gene TRBJ2-4, with D uncertain. Germline assignment: CDR1 LGHNA and CDR2 YSLEER. V lost 2 bases and J 0 bases, leaving 8 bases between the germline ends. This CDR3 spans 15 amino acids. The chain's CDR3 is CASSQSGIAKNIQYF. CDR3 nucleotide sequence: TGCGCCAGCAGCCAATCTGGTATAGCCAAAAACATTCAGTACTTC.

The V and J genes are TRBV6-5 and TRBJ1-5, with D possibly matching TRBD1 (6 bases). Germline V gives CDR1 MNHEY, CDR2 SVGAGI. This CDR3 contains 14 residues. Deletions cut 6 bases from V and 9 bases from J, with 18 bases between. Here the CDR3 reads CASSPGTSTWPQHF. DNA of the CDR3: TGTGCCAGCAGCCCCGGGACATCGACCTGGCCCCAGCATTTT.

The chain recombines TRBV5-1 with TRBJ1-1, with TRBD1 identical over 7 bases. The CDR3 contains 14 residues. V trimming: 3 bases; J trimming: 0 bases; junction bases outside the gene matches: 2. Germline lookup yields CDR1 SGHRS and CDR2 YFSETQ. In nucleotides, the CDR3 is TGCGCCAGCAGCTCCGACAGGGTGAACACTGAAGCTTTCTTT. Amino acids: CASSSDRVNTEAFF.

The chain joins TRBV6-5 to TRBJ1-5; tentatively, D is TRBD1 (5 bases). From germline, CDR1 is MNHEY and CDR2 SVGAGI. The CDR3 runs to 13 residues. V was trimmed by 4 bases and J by 4 bases, leaving 8 bases between them. CDR3 DNA: TGTGCCAGCAGTTTCCGACAGAATCAGCCCCAGCATTTT. The encoded protein is CASSFRQNQPQHF.

V is TRBV7-6 and J is TRBJ2-1, with no clear D. V lost 0 bases, J lost 3 bases, and 15 bases lay in between. Germline loops: CDR1 SGHVS, CDR2 FNYEAQ. The CDR3 length is 17 residues. The CDR3 loop reads CASSLAQVTWIYNEQFF. CDR3 bases: TGTGCCAGCAGCTTAGCGCAGGTTACCTGGATCTACAATGAGCAGTTCTTC.

The gene calls are TRBV7-3 and TRBJ1-1; a possible D gene is TRBD1 (6 bases). There are 13 residues in the CDR3. V was pared by 5 bases and J by 1 base, with 8 bases between. The germline V gene has CDR1 SGHTA and CDR2 FQGTGA. As DNA, the CDR3 is TGTGCCAGCAGCACAGGGACGAACACTGAAGCTTTCTTT. It translates to CASSTGTNTEAFF.